The 16 T cell receptor beta chains below were found in one sample sequenced in a study of blood T cell repertoires in COVID-19. Method: immunoSEQ multiplex PCR; TCRdb's copy keeps in-frame clones and lacks some. The sample lists under 200,000 clones, roughly 90% occurring once. The sequenced material came from peripheral blood. Receptor source: a man aged 45-60 years with acute or convalescent COVID-19.

The sample holds one count of this clone. V and J are TRBV19 and TRBJ2-1, with TRBD2 matching over 7 bases. The CDR3 runs 14 residues. V shed 9 bases, J shed 6 bases, and the junction held 11 bases outside the gene matches. Per the germline V gene, CDR1 is LNHDA and CDR2 is SQIVND (reference sequence). CDR3 DNA sequence: TGTGCCAGCGGGACGTGGGGGGGTTCCAATGAGCAGTTCTTC. Residues: CASGTWGGSNEQFF.

The chain combines TRBV11-3 with TRBJ2-1; 7 bases map to TRBD2. The germline CDR1 and CDR2 sequences are SGHNT and YENEEA. The length of the CDR3 is 12 residues. The V and J ends lost 5 bases and 7 bases, in that order; junction bases with no gene match: 2. The DNA of the CDR3 is TGTGCCAGCAGCCCGGGGGGAAATGAGCAGTTCTTC. As protein: CASSPGGNEQFF.

Comment on this clone: This specimen includes other DNA sequences encoding the same CDR3. The chain employs TRBV5-1 and TRBJ2-3, with D hard to call. Germline assignment: CDR1 SGHRS and CDR2 YFSETQ. Between the trimmed V and J ends, which lost 0 bases and 4 bases, there was a span of 3 bases. The CDR3 is made up of 12 amino acids. CDR3 in amino acids: CASSLASDTQYF. In nucleotides, the CDR3 is TGCGCCAGCAGCTTGGCCTCAGATACGCAGTATTTT. Using reference TRBV5-1 and TRBJ2-3 for the parts outside the CDR3, the full variable domain is KAGVTQTPRYLIKTRGQQVTLSCSPISGHRSVSWYQQTPGQGLQFLFEYFSETQRNKGNFPGRFSGRQFSNSRSEMNVSTLELGDSALYLCASSLASDTQYFGPGTRLTVL.

The chain combines TRBV5-1 with TRBJ1-6, with TRBD1 matching over 7 bases. Trimming took 3 bases from V and 7 from J; bases not matched to a gene: 1. This CDR3 region has 13 residues. Germline-derived CDR1 and CDR2 are SGHRS and YFSETQ. In DNA, the CDR3 is TGCGCCAGCAGCTCGGACAGGAATTCACCCCTCCACTTT. This encodes CASSSDRNSPLHF. Variable domain in full (rest from reference TRBV5-1 and TRBJ1-6): KAGVTQTPRYLIKTRGQQVTLSCSPISGHRSVSWYQQTPGQGLQFLFEYFSETQRNKGNFPGRFSGRQFSNSRSEMNVSTLELGDSALYLCASSSDRNSPLHFGNGTRLTVT.

The genes are TRBV5-4 and TRBJ1-2, with D possibly TRBD1 on 6 matching bases. Trimming cost V 6 bases and J 5 bases, with 17 bases left between them. CDR3 length: 14 residues. Germline V gene lookup returns CDR1 SGHNT and CDR2 YYREEE (reference sequence). The CDR3 here is CASTQGGALYGYTF. CDR3 coding DNA: TGTGCCAGCACCCAAGGGGGGGCCTTATATGGCTACACCTTC.

The chain couples TRBV9 to TRBJ2-3; D is possibly TRBD1 (5 bases). Germline assignment: CDR1 SGDLS and CDR2 YYNGEE. V lost 0 bases to trimming and J lost 2 bases, with 13 bases between them. The length of the CDR3 is 16 residues. This chain's CDR3 is CASSVAGRANTDTQYF. The CDR3 nucleotides are TGTGCCAGCAGCGTAGCGGGCAGGGCAAACACAGATACGCAGTATTTT.

Details on this clone: The same CDR3 can be traced to other DNA sequences in this sample. The rearrangement joins TRBV29-1 to TRBJ2-3; D is unclear. There are 10 residues in the CDR3. CDR1 SQVTM and CDR2 ANQGSEA come from the germline V gene. Trimming removed 4 bases at V and 4 bases at J, with 3 bases between. DNA of the CDR3: TGCAGCGTTGCTTCAGATACGCAGTATTTT. Protein: CSVASDTQYF.

The genes are TRBV4-2 and TRBJ1-6; D is unresolved. The V gene lost 0 bases and the J gene lost 9 bases, with 12 bases spanning the gap. The CDR3 loop spans 15 amino acids. CDR1 is LGHNA, CDR2 YNFKEQ, per germline. CDR3 in amino acids: CASSQDRVSGSPLHF. The CDR3 nucleotides read TGTGCCAGCAGCCAAGATCGGGTCTCGGGTTCACCCCTCCACTTT.

This clone occurred once. The rearrangement links TRBV18 to TRBJ2-1; 11 bases fit TRBD2. V lost 5 bases and J lost 6; bases outside the gene matches: 6. The CDR3 spans 15 residues. Germline values: CDR1 KGHSH, CDR2 LQKENI. The CDR3 loop is CASSTGTSGGNEQFF. CDR3 sequence (DNA): TGTGCCAGCTCAACCGGGACTAGCGGCGGCAATGAGCAGTTCTTC.

The chain has TRBV6-4 and TRBJ1-5, with D unresolved. Germline CDR1 MRHNA, CDR2 SNTAGT. The V end was cut by 3 bases, the J end by 5 bases, with 8 bases between. CDR3 size: 13 residues. As DNA, the CDR3 is TGTGCCAGCAGTGAACAGAGGGATCAGCCCCAGCATTTT. Translation gives CASSEQRDQPQHF.

The rearrangement links TRBV7-9 to TRBJ2-3, with D possibly being TRBD2 (6 bases). The CDR3 has 14 amino acids. Germline V CDR1 and CDR2: SEHNR, FQNEAQ (reference sequence). V was shortened by 4 bases and J by 1 base, with 9 bases between the two germline ends. CDR3 region: CASSSPGGTDTQYF. The CDR3 DNA is TGTGCCAGCAGCTCCCCGGGGGGCACAGATACGCAGTATTTT.

The chain recombines TRBV7-2 with TRBJ2-2; 10 bases line up with TRBD1. V was pared by 5 bases and J by 6 bases, with 9 bases of the junction left unmatched. The germline V gene has CDR1 SGHTA and CDR2 FQGNSA. The CDR3 contains 16 residues. DNA of the CDR3: TGTGCCAGCAGCACTATGGGACAGGGGATGGCCGGGGAGCTGTTTTTT. Its protein product is CASSTMGQGMAGELFF.

The rearrangement uses TRBV27 and TRBJ1-2, with 9 bases matching TRBD1. CDR1 is MNHEY and CDR2 is SMNVEV in the germline V gene (reference sequence). Trimming at V came to 5 bases and at J to 8 bases, leaving 12 bases not matched to a gene. This CDR3 is built from 15 residues. This chain's CDR3 is CASSPYTGGASGYTF. The DNA for the CDR3 is TGTGCCAGCAGTCCGTACACAGGGGGCGCGTCCGGCTACACCTTC.

The chain employs TRBV7-8 and TRBJ2-1; 12 positions agree with TRBD2. The CDR3 spans 18 residues. Germline CDR1 and CDR2: SGHVS and FQNEAQ. V lost 1 base and J lost 0; bases outside the gene matches: 4. CDR3 sequence (DNA): TGTGCCAGCAGCTTAGTAGGACTAGCGGGGACCTCCTACAATGAGCAGTTCTTC. Translated, it gives CASSLVGLAGTSYNEQFF.

The chain uses TRBV2 and TRBJ1-4; tentatively, D is TRBD1 (5 bases). This CDR3 comprises 15 residues. Germline CDR1 reads SNHLY; CDR2 reads FYNNEI. The V end was cut by 4 bases, the J end by 4 bases, with 13 bases between. The DNA for the CDR3 is TGTGCCAGCAGTGTCGTCGTGGGGCTTAATGAAAAACTGTTTTTT. Translation: CASSVVVGLNEKLFF.

The V gene is TRBV7-2, the J gene TRBJ2-7; 14 bases are shared with TRBD2. Trimming at V came to 5 bases and at J to 2 bases, leaving 5 bases not matched to a gene. This CDR3 is built from 16 residues. Germline CDR1 is SGHTA and CDR2 is FQGNSA. CDR3 sequence reads: CASSKGGLAGAYEQYV. CDR3 bases: TGTGCCAGCAGCAAGGGGGGACTAGCGGGAGCCTACGAGCAGTACGTC.